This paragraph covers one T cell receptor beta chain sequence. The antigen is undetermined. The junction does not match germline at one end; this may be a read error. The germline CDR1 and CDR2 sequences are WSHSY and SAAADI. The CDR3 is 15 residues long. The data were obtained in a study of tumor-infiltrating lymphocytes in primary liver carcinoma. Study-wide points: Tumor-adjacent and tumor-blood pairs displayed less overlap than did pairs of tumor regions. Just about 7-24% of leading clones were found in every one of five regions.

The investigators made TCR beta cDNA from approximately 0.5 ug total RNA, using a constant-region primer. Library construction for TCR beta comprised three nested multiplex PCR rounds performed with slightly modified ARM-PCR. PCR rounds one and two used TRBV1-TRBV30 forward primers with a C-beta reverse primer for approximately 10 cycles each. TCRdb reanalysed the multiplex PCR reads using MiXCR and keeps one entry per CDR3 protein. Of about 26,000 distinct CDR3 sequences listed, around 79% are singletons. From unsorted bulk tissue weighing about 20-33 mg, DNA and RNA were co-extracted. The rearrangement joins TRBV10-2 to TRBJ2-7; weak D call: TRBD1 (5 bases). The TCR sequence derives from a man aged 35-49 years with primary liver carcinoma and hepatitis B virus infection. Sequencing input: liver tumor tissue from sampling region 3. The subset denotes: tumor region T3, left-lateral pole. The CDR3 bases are TGCACCAGCAACCCTGGACAAAGGGCGATCTACGAGCAGTACTTC. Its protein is CTSNPGQRAIYEQYF.